Listed here are 13 T cell receptor beta chains from one sample, sequenced in a study of blood T cell repertoires in COVID-19. Data came from immunoSEQ multiplex PCR; TCRdb stores just in-frame clones and leaves some out. This sample yields more than 80,000 clones, of which approximately 86% are seen a single time; over 1.5% belongs to the top ten. The sequencing input was peripheral blood. The receptors here all came from a man at least 80 years old with acute or convalescent COVID-19.

V gene TRBV5-1 combines with J gene TRBJ1-1; the D gene is possibly TRBD1 (5 bases). Per germline, CDR1 SGHRS and CDR2 YFSETQ. The CDR3 is 12 residues long. Trimming took off 7 bases at V and 1 base at J, with 8 bases between the two ends. The CDR3 loop reads CASSTGNTEAFF. CDR3 DNA: TGCGCCAGCTCCACAGGGAACACTGAAGCTTTCTTT.

The genes are TRBV6-1 and TRBJ2-5; no clear D gene. The CDR3 runs 14 residues. Germline CDR1 MNHNS, CDR2 SASEGT. V lost 1 base and J lost 7, with 13 bases in between. This CDR3 reads CASSEGGAPLTQYF. In DNA form, the CDR3 reads TGTGCCAGCAGTGAAGGCGGCGCCCCATTGACCCAGTACTTC.

The chain recombines TRBV7-8 with TRBJ2-3; D is unresolved. The CDR3 has 14 amino acids. V was cut by 0 bases and J by 8 bases, with 12 bases left in between. Germline CDR1 is SGHVS and CDR2 is FQNEAQ. CDR3 DNA: TGTGCCAGCAGCTTAGCGGTCCAATCAGTTACGCAGTATTTT. This gives the protein CASSLAVQSVTQYF.

This clone was counted between two and nine times. This sequence joins TRBV19 and TRBJ1-5; 9 bases align to TRBD1. CDR1 and CDR2 (germline): LNHDA, SQIVND (reference sequence). Trimming took 11 bases from V and 2 from J; bases not matched to a gene: 16. This CDR3 region has 17 residues. CDR3 DNA sequence: TGTGCCTCGGAGGGGACAGGGACGTGGTGGGGCAATCAGCCCCAGCATTTT. Amino acid sequence: CASEGTGTWWGNQPQHF.

This clone was counted between two and nine times. This chain joins TRBV5-8 and TRBJ2-2, with 7 bases matching TRBD2. V trimming: 2 bases; J trimming: 6 bases; junction bases outside the gene matches: 4. CDR1 and CDR2 from the germline V gene are SGHTS and YDEGEE. The CDR3 has 14 amino acids. CDR3 amino acids: CASSLGLVPGELFF. CDR3 in DNA: TGTGCCAGCAGCTTAGGACTAGTCCCCGGGGAGCTGTTTTTT. The entire variable domain, with the rest obtained from reference TRBV5-8 and TRBJ2-2, is as follows: EAGVTQSPTHLIKTRGQQATLRCSPISGHTSVYWYQQALGLGLQFLLWYDEGEERNRGNFPPRFSGRQFPNYSSELNVNALELEDSALYLCASSLGLVPGELFFGEGSRLTVL.

The V call is TRBV6-1, the J call TRBJ2-7; TRBD2 might be the D (5 bases). The CDR3 is 13 amino acids. The ends were cut back, 2 bases at V and 1 base at J, with 6 bases in the middle. Germline V gives CDR1 MNHNS, CDR2 SASEGT. Written as DNA, the CDR3 is TGTGCCAGCAGTGAACAGCGGTCCTACGAGCAGTACTTC. Translation: CASSEQRSYEQYF.

This clone appeared a single time. J is TRBJ2-1 and V is TRBV7-2; 9 bases match TRBD1. The CDR3 totals 15 residues. V trimming: 1 base; J trimming: 8 bases; junction bases outside the gene matches: 6. The germline gives CDR1 SGHTA, CDR2 FQGNSA. The CDR3 reads CASSLDGTGSYEQFF. The CDR3 region has the DNA TGTGCCAGCAGCTTAGATGGGACAGGGTCGTATGAGCAGTTCTTC.

The rearrangement joins TRBV19 to TRBJ1-2; no firm D call. The CDR3 extends over 17 amino acids. CDR1 is LNHDA and CDR2 is SQIVND in the germline V gene (reference sequence). V was clipped by 0 bases and J by 4 bases, with 18 bases between them. This CDR3 reads CASSIDGGPSNIYGYTF. The CDR3 region has the DNA TGTGCCAGTAGTATAGACGGCGGCCCCTCTAATATCTATGGCTACACCTTC.

The rearrangement uses TRBV10-3 and TRBJ2-3; D might be TRBD2 (5 bases). The germline V and J ends were trimmed by 4 bases and 3 bases, with 8 bases remaining between them. The CDR3 is 13 residues long. Looked up from germline, CDR1 is ENHRY and CDR2 is SYGVKD. CDR3 in DNA: TGTGCCATCAGTGCACGGGAAACAGATACGCAGTATTTT. This sequence encodes CAISARETDTQYF.

This chain uses TRBV28 with TRBJ1-5; TRBD1 matches 11 bases. Per the germline V gene, CDR1 is MDHEN and CDR2 is SYDVKM. The V and J ends lost 5 bases and 2 bases, in that order; junction bases with no gene match: 5. The CDR3 is made up of 16 amino acids. In nucleotides, the CDR3 is TGTGCCAGCAGTCCCCGGACAGGGGGCGGCAATCAGCCCCAGCATTTT. It encodes CASSPRTGGGNQPQHF.

The table lists this clone with a few counts. The genes are TRBV28 and TRBJ2-7; 8 bases align to TRBD1. V dropped 5 bases and J dropped 0; count of bases not matched to a gene: 12. Germline V gene sequence: CDR1 MDHEN, CDR2 SYDVKM. This CDR3 contains 17 residues. CDR3 in amino acids: CASSRLLRTGLSYEQYF. The CDR3 region has the DNA TGTGCCAGCAGTCGCCTTTTGCGGACAGGGCTCTCCTACGAGCAGTACTTC.

V gene TRBV25-1 combines with J gene TRBJ2-1; D is possibly TRBD2 (6 bases). The V end lost 1 base, the J end lost 2 bases, and 15 bases lay between the germline ends. The CDR3 spans 17 residues. The V gene's germline CDR1 is MGHDK and CDR2 SYGVNS. The CDR3 loop reads CASSESLSGRTYNEQFF. The DNA of the CDR3 is TGTGCCAGCAGTGAATCCCTCAGCGGGCGGACCTACAATGAGCAGTTCTTC.

This sequence joins TRBV9 and TRBJ1-4, with D maybe TRBD1 (5 bases). The CDR3 contains 15 residues. V was clipped by 1 base and J by 10 bases, with 17 bases between them. Germline lookup yields CDR1 SGDLS and CDR2 YYNGEE. The CDR3 nucleotides read TGTGCCAGCAGCGTAACCGGGAACCCCGGGGGAAAACTGTTTTTT. This codes for CASSVTGNPGGKLFF.